This T cell receptor beta chain was observed in a study of shared clonotypes between healthy human individuals. Looking at the study overall: The donor pool was made up of two women and three men aged 18 to 49. Study-wide points: Tissue TCR repertoires likely differ from these blood-only repertoires.

The ends were cut back, 5 bases at V and 1 base at J, with 15 bases in the middle. CDR3 length: 15 residues. Germline loops: CDR1 KGHSH, CDR2 LQKENI. The table came from immunoSEQ multiplex PCR; TCRdb's copy has only in-frame clones and leaves some out. The sample yields about 520,000 clones, approximately 95% seen once. In regard to this clone: Its specificity is unknown.

This chain joins TRBV18 and TRBJ2-7; the D gene is possibly TRBD2 (6 bases). The source is a woman aged 25 to 39 in good health. Source material: naive CD4+ T cells sorted from blood. Subset meaning: CD45RA+ positively selected. This CDR3 reads CASSTLAGPSYEQYF. CDR3 DNA sequence: TGTGCCAGCTCAACGCTGGCGGGACCTTCCTACGAGCAGTACTTC. Supplemented by reference TRBV18 and TRBJ2-7, the full variable domain reads NAGVMQNPRHLVRRRGQEARLRCSPMKGHSHVYWYRQLPEEGLKFMVYLQKENIIDESGMPKERFSAEFPKEGPSILRIQQVVRGDSAAYFCASSTLAGPSYEQYFGPGTRLTVT.